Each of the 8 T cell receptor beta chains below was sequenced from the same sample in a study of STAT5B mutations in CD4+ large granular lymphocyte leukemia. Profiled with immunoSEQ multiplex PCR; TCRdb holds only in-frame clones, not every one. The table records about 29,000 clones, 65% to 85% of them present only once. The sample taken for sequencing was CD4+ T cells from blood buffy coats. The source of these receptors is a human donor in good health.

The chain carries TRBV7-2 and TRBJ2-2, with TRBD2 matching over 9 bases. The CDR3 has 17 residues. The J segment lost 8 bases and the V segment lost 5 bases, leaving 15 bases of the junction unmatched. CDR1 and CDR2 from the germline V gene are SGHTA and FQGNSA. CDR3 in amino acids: CASSPDSLGLAGGELFF. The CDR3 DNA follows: TGTGCCAGCAGCCCGGACAGCTTGGGACTAGCAGGAGGGGAGCTGTTTTTT. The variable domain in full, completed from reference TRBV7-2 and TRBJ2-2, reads GAGVSQSPSNKVTEKGKDVELRCDPISGHTALYWYRQSLGQGLEFLIYFQGNSAPDKSGLPSDRFSAERTGGSVSTLTIQRTQQEDSAVYLCASSPDSLGLAGGELFFGEGSRLTVL.

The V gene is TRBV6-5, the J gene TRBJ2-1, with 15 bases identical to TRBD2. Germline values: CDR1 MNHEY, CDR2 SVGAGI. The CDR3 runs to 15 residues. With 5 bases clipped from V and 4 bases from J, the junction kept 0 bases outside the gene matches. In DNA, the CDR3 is TGTGCCAGCAGTGGACTAGCGGGGGGGTACAATGAGCAGTTCTTC. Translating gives CASSGLAGGYNEQFF.

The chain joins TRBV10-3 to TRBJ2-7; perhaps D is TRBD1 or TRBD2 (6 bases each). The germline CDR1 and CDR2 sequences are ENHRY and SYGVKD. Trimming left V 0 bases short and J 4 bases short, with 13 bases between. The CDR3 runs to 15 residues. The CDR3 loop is CAISESPGGLYEQYF. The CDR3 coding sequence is TGTGCCATCAGTGAGTCCCCCGGGGGCCTATACGAGCAGTACTTC.

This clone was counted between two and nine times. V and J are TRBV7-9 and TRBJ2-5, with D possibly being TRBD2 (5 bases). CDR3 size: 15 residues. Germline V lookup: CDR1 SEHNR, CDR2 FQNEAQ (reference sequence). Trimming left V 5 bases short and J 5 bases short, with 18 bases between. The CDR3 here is CASSIVAAVMETQYF. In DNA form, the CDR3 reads TGTGCCAGCAGCATCGTGGCAGCGGTGATGGAGACCCAGTACTTC.

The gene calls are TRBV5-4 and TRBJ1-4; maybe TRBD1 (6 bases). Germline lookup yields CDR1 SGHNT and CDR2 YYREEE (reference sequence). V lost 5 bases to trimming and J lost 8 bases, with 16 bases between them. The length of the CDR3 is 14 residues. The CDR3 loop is CASSFSNDREKLFF. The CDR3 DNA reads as TGTGCCAGCAGTTTCTCTAACGACAGGGAAAAACTGTTTTTT.

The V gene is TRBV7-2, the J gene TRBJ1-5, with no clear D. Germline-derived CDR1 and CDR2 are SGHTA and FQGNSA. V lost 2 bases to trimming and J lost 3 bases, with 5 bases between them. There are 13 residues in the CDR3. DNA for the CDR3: TGTGCCAGCAGCTTAAAGGACAATCAGCCCCAGCATTTT. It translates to CASSLKDNQPQHF.

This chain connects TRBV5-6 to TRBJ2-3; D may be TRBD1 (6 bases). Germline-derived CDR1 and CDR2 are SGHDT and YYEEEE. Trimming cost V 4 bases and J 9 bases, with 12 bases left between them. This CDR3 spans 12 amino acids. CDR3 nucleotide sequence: TGTGCCAGCAGCCGAAGGGGGATCACGCAGTATTTT. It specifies CASSRRGITQYF.

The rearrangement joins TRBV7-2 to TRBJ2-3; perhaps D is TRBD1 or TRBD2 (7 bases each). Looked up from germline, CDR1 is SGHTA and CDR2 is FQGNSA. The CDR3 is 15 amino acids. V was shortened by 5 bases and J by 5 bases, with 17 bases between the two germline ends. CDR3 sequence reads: CASSPGGGRGDTQYF. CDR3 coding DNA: TGTGCCAGCAGCCCAGGGGGGGGACGGGGAGATACGCAGTATTTT.